This T cell receptor (beta chain) appears in the sequencing data of a study of blood T cell repertoires in COVID-19. In the study overall: The United States, Italy and Spain were the sources of the acute and convalescent COVID-19 samples. PBMCs, B-cell-depleted T cells, or T cells were the source of the cDNA or gDNA that made up the material.

Here immunoSEQ multiplex PCR was the method, and the copy in TCRdb shows in-frame clones only, minus some. The sample lists tens of thousands of clones; almost 90% were seen once. V lost 5 bases to trimming and J lost 1 base; unmatched junction nucleotides: 4. Germline CDR1 reads MNHEY; CDR2 reads SMNVEV (reference sequence). CDR3 size: 14 residues. Source material: peripheral blood. The chain joins TRBV27 to TRBJ1-1; TRBD1 agrees at 7 bases. This clonotype originated in a human donor in a cohort sampled during active COVID-19. The CDR3 DNA reads TGTGCCAGCAGTCCGAGGGACAGGAACACTGAAGCTTTCTTT. As protein: CASSPRDRNTEAFF.